This is a list of T cell receptor beta chains from one sample in a study of blood T cell repertoires in COVID-19. Profiled with immunoSEQ multiplex PCR; TCRdb holds only in-frame clones, not every one. The sample includes some 50,000 clones, more than 70% of them seen just once. The specimen sequenced was peripheral blood. Source of these receptors: a human donor in a cohort sampled during active COVID-19. Both conserved end residues are part of each CDR3. Fields, in order: D gene, J gene, V gene, clone size, CDR3 protein, CDR3 DNA. D genes are given only for firm matches. The size of a clone is reported for some rows only, either as once, few or many, or as a class for expanded clones.

d_call: NA
j_call: TRBJ1-2
v_call: TRBV30
clone_size: NA
cdr3_aa: CAWSVVQGTNYGYTF
cdr3_nt: TGTGCCTGGAGTGTAGTGCAGGGAACAAACTATGGCTACACCTTC

d_call: TRBD2
j_call: TRBJ2-7
v_call: TRBV15
clone_size: NA
cdr3_aa: CATSRESGGAYEQYF
cdr3_nt: TGTGCCACCAGCAGAGAAAGCGGGGGAGCCTACGAGCAGTACTTC

d_call: TRBD2
j_call: TRBJ2-2
v_call: TRBV3-1/TRBV3-2
clone_size: NA
cdr3_aa: CASSSGLAGETGELFF
cdr3_nt: TGTGCCAGCAGCTCAGGACTAGCGGGAGAAACCGGGGAGCTGTTTTTT

d_call: NA
j_call: TRBJ2-5
v_call: TRBV5-8
clone_size: NA
cdr3_aa: CASSFYVVQTQYF
cdr3_nt: TGTGCCAGCAGCTTTTATGTCGTCCAGACCCAGTACTTC

d_call: TRBD1
j_call: TRBJ1-1
v_call: TRBV5-1
clone_size: NA
cdr3_aa: CASSLAGTGGTEAFF
cdr3_nt: TGCGCCAGCAGCTTGGCCGGGACAGGGGGCACTGAAGCTTTCTTT

d_call: TRBD2
j_call: TRBJ2-7
v_call: TRBV7-4
clone_size: NA
cdr3_aa: CASSLGPLASGSFSPPYEQYF
cdr3_nt: TGTGCCAGCAGCTTAGGCCCGTTGGCTAGCGGGAGCTTCAGCCCCCCCTACGAGCAGTACTTC

d_call: NA
j_call: TRBJ1-2
v_call: TRBV3-1/TRBV3-2
clone_size: NA
cdr3_aa: CASSHLRGGYGYTF
cdr3_nt: TGTGCCAGCAGCCACCTTCGGGGGGGCTATGGCTACACCTTC

d_call: NA
j_call: TRBJ1-2
v_call: TRBV7-6
clone_size: NA
cdr3_aa: CASSLVGGASYTF
cdr3_nt: TGTGCCAGCAGCTTAGTTGGGGGGGCAAGCTACACCTTC

d_call: TRBD1
j_call: TRBJ2-5
v_call: TRBV13
clone_size: NA
cdr3_aa: CASSFRGQGETQYF
cdr3_nt: TGTGCCAGCAGCTTTAGGGGGCAAGGGGAGACCCAGTACTTC

d_call: NA
j_call: TRBJ2-2
v_call: TRBV4-2
clone_size: few
cdr3_aa: CASSAGQRNTGELFF
cdr3_nt: TGTGCCAGCAGCGCGGGACAGAGAAACACCGGGGAGCTGTTTTTT

d_call: TRBD2
j_call: TRBJ2-3
v_call: TRBV7-9
clone_size: NA
cdr3_aa: CASSLKRGGASTDTQYF
cdr3_nt: TGTGCCAGCAGCTTAAAGCGGGGCGGGGCTAGCACAGATACGCAGTATTTT

d_call: NA
j_call: TRBJ1-3
v_call: TRBV9
clone_size: NA
cdr3_aa: CASSETTGSSGNTIYF
cdr3_nt: TGTGCCAGCAGCGAGACCACAGGGAGCTCTGGAAACACCATATATTTT

d_call: NA
j_call: TRBJ1-1
v_call: TRBV3-1/TRBV3-2
clone_size: NA
cdr3_aa: CASSQPGNTEAFF
cdr3_nt: TGTGCCAGCAGCCAACCAGGGAACACTGAAGCTTTCTTT

d_call: TRBD2
j_call: TRBJ2-7
v_call: TRBV2
clone_size: NA
cdr3_aa: CASSVSGGADEQYF
cdr3_nt: TGTGCCAGCAGTGTTAGCGGGGGGGCCGACGAGCAGTACTTC